This TCR beta chain was identified in a study of blood T cell repertoires in COVID-19. This table comes from immunoSEQ multiplex PCR, and its TCRdb copy is limited to in-frame clones, with some not included. This table holds 100,000 to 120,000 clones, approximately 79% found once. CDR1 and CDR2 (germline): SNHLY, FYNNEI. Trimming removed 11 bases from V and 5 bases from J, with 19 bases in between. CDR3 length: 14 residues. The rearrangement links TRBV2 to TRBJ2-1; tentatively, D is TRBD1 (6 bases). The receptor comes from a woman aged 80 or over with active or convalescent COVID-19. The sequenced material came from peripheral blood. The CDR3 spells CACKGVAPHNEQFF. DNA of the CDR3: TGTGCCTGCAAGGGGGTAGCTCCCCACAATGAGCAGTTCTTC.